This T cell receptor (beta chain) is drawn from a study of blood T cells in healthy people across ages (dated by TCRdb to the mid-2010s). The study in broad terms: In model experiments, template switching captured roughly one uniquely barcoded TCR beta cDNA molecule for every two T cells. To track age-related changes in TCR beta repertoire diversity, the study relied on deep sequencing normalized with unique cDNA molecular identifiers. Donors were grouped into four age groups: young (average approximately 16 years), middle-aged (approximately 41), aged (around 62) and long-lived (approximately 75). To avoid experimental bias, donors of different ages were randomly spread across the sequencing lanes. Two additional independent replicas of 1 million unique cDNA reads from the same blood draw were analyzed for two donors (one aged 18 to 29 and one aged 80 or older).

A note on this clonotype: No cognate antigen has been identified for it. No much larger clone exists at a distance of one base, and base qualities are not known.

The library relied on 5' RACE. Sequencing was performed on an Illumina HiSeq 2500. A second PCR of about 6 to 11 cycles was run with a J-beta primer mix and a sample-barcoded 5' primer. Each TCR beta cDNA molecule received a unique molecular identifier from a template-switch 5' adaptor carrying 12 random nucleotides. At least 2.5 million CDR3-containing paired-end reads were obtained from each sample. First-strand cDNA was synthesized from all RNA with the Mint cDNA synthesis kit, primed by a TRBC-specific oligonucleotide. Following uracil-DNA glycosylase treatment, a first 18-cycle PCR with universal primers M1SS and BC2_uni_R was performed on all cDNA. Turning to the authors' computational methods: For normalization, 1 million high-quality reads, each with a distinct molecular identifier, were randomly selected from each sample. Instead of being binned into consensus sequences, reads with shared molecular identifiers were discarded. CDR3 identification, clonotype clustering and error correction used MiTCR with a Q25 quality threshold and the strictest error-elimination algorithm. A nonparametric unseen species model with Euler transformation was used to estimate a lower bound on total TCR beta diversity. TCRdb reanalyzed the raw reads on its own, using fastp at Q25 for trimming and MiXCR for clone calling, and kept in-frame beta chains. Records with the same CDR3 protein are collapsed into one entry carrying the most frequent genes and DNA. TCRdb, not the authors, supplied the V and J calls. Recorded for this sample are 1.6 million or so distinct CDR3 sequences; roughly 32% of them occurred a single time. The top ten hold over 9% of the sample.

Donors were around 37 systemically healthy Caucasian individuals from Russia aged 6 to 90 years. About 10 milliliters of peripheral blood were collected from each donor into EDTA-treated Vacutainer tubes. Ficoll-Paque density-gradient centrifugation was used to isolate PBMCs, with at least 6 million per sample. Trizol reagent was used to extract total RNA from PBMCs, with at least 6 micrograms per sample. Naive CD45RAhigh/CD27high T cell percentages were measured by flow cytometry on a PBMC aliquot from every donor. V gives up 0 bases and J gives up 11 bases, and the segment between their germline ends measures 14 bases. CDR1 and CDR2 are read off the germline V gene as SGHRS and YFSETQ. The CDR3 numbers 13 residues from cysteine through phenylalanine. Only the CDR3 DNA stays, 39 bases, in frame from base 1. General study outcomes and caveats: Since profiling was done on bulk unsorted PBMCs, naive and antigen-experienced compartments could not be conclusively compared. Observed TCR beta diversity per million T cells fell roughly linearly with age, and a significant reduction was already apparent by age around 36. The CMV infection status of donors was not known, potentially confounding age-related changes in expanded clonotypes. Estimates of total diversity from one million sequenced T cells were regarded as lower bounds and underestimates. Compared with the aged group, more naive CD4+ T cells, fewer expanded clones and increased TCR diversity were shown by the long-lived group, suggesting age selection. The percentage of naive T cells measured by flow cytometry correlated strongly with observed TCR beta diversity.

This chain joins TRBV5-1 to TRBJ1-2, with TRBD1 tentatively as D gene (6 bases match). The TCR sequence derives from a woman aged 25-40 years in good health. What was sequenced was blood. The nucleotides read TGCGCCAGCAGCTTGGACGGACAGCCTCTTTACACCTTC. This encodes CASSLDGQPLYTF. The full variable domain, completed from the reference TRBV5-1 and TRBJ1-2 proteins outside the CDR3, reads KAGVTQTPRYLIKTRGQQVTLSCSPISGHRSVSWYQQTPGQGLQFLFEYFSETQRNKGNFPGRFSGRQFSNSRSEMNVSTLELGDSALYLCASSLDGQPLYTFGSGTRLTVV.